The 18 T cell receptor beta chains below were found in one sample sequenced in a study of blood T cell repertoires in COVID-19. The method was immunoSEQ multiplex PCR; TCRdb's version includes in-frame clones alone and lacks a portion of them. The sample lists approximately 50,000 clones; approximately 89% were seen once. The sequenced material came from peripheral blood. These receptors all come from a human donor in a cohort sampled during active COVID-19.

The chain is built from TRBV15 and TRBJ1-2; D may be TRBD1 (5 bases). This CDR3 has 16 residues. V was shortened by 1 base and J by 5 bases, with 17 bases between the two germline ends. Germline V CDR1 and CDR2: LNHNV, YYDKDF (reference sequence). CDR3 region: CATSRVPPPGGYGYTF. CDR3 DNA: TGTGCCACCAGCAGAGTTCCCCCCCCCGGGGGTTATGGCTACACCTTC.

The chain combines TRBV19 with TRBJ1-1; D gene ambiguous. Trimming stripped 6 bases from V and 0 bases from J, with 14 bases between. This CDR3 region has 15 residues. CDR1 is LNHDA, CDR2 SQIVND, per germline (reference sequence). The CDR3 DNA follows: TGTGCCAGTAGGGAACAGCCACTCATGAACACTGAAGCTTTCTTT. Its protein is CASREQPLMNTEAFF.

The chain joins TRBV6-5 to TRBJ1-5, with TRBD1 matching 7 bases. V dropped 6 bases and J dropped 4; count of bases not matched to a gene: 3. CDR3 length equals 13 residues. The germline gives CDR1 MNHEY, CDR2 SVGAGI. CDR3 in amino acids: CASRDRINQPQHF. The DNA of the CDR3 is TGTGCCAGCAGGGACAGGATTAATCAGCCCCAGCATTTT.

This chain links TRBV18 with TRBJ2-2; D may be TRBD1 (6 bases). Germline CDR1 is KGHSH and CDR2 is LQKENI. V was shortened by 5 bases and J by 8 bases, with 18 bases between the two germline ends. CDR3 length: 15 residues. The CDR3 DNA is TGTGCCAGCTCAGCAGACAAAACCGGGACAGGGGAGCTGTTTTTT. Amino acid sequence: CASSADKTGTGELFF.

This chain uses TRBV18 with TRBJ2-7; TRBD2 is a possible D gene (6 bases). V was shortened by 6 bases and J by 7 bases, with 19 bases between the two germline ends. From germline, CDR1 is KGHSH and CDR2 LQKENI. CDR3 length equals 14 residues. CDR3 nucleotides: TGTGCCAGCTCCCGGGACTCCCGAAATTTAGAGCAGTACTTC. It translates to CASSRDSRNLEQYF.

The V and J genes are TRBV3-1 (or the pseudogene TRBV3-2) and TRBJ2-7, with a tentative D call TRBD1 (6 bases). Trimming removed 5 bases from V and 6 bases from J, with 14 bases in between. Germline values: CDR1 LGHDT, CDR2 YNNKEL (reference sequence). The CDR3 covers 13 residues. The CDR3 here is CASSSRLGAEQYF. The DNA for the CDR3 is TGTGCCAGCAGCTCCCGCCTGGGGGCCGAGCAGTACTTC.

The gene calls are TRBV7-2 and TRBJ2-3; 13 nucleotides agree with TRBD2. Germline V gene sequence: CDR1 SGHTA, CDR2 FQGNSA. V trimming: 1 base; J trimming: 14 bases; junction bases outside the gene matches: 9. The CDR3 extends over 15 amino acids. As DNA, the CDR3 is TGTGCCAGCAGCTTAGGCGAACTAGCGGGGGGGTTTCGGTATTTT. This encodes CASSLGELAGGFRYF.

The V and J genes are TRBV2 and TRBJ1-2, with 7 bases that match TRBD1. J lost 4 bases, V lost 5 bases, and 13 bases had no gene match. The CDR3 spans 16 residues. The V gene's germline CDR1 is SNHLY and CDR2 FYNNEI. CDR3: CASSIISTGAIYGYTF. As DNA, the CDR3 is TGTGCCAGCAGTATAATTTCAACAGGGGCCATCTATGGCTACACCTTC.

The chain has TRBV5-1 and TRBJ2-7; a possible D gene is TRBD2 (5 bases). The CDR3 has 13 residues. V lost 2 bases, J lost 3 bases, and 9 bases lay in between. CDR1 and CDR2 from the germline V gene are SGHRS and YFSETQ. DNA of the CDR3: TGCGCCAGCAGCTTCGGACGGGGCTACGAGCAGTACTTC. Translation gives CASSFGRGYEQYF.

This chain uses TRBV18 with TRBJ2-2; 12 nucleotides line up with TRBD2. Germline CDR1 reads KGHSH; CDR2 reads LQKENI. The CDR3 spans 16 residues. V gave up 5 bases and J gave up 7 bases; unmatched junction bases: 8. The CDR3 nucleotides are TGTGCCAGCTCAATTGGACTAGCGGGGAGCTTCGGGGAGCTGTTTTTT. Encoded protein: CASSIGLAGSFGELFF.

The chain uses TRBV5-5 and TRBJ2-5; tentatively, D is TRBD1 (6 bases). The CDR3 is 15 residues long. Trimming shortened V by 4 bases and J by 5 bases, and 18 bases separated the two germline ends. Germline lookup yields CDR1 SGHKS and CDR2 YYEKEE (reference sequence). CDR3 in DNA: TGTGCCAGCAGCCCTAACCAACAGGGATGGGAGACCCAGTACTTC. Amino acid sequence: CASSPNQQGWETQYF.

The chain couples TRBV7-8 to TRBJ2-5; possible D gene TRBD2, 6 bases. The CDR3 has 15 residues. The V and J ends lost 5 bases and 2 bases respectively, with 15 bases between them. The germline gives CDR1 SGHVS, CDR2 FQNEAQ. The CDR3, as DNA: TGTGCCAGCAGCGCCCGGGGCGCGGGGCAAGAGACCCAGTACTTC. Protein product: CASSARGAGQETQYF.

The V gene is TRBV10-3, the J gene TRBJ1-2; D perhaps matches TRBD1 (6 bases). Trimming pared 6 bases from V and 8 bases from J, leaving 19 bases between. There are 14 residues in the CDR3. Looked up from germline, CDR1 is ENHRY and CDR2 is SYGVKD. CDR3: CAIRLYGPGEGYTF. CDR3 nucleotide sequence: TGTGCCATCAGACTCTACGGCCCAGGGGAGGGCTACACCTTC.

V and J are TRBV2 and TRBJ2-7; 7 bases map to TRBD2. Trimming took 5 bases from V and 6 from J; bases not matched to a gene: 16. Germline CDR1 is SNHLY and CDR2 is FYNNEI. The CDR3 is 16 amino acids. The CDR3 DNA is TGTGCCAGCAGTCTACTTCGAGCGGGAACCCAACTCGAGCAGTACTTC. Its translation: CASSLLRAGTQLEQYF.

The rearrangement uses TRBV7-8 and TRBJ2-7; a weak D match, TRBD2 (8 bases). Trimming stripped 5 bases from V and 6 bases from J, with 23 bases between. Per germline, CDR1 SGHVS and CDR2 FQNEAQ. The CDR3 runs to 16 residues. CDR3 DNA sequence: TGTGCCAGCAGCACTAGCGGTGCAGGGGGGTGGGTCGAGCAGTACTTC. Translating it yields CASSTSGAGGWVEQYF.

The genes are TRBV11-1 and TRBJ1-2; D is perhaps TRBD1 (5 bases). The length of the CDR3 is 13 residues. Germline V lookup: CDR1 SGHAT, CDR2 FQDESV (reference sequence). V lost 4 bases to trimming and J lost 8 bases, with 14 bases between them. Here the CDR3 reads CASSSGLNGGYTF. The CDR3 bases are TGTGCCAGCAGCTCGGGACTGAATGGAGGCTACACCTTC.

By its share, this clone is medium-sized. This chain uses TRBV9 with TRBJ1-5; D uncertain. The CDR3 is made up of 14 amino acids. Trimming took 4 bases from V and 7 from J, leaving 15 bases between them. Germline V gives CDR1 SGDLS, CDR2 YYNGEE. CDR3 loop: CASSQRRVKQPQHF. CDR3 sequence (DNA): TGTGCCAGCAGCCAAAGGAGGGTGAAGCAGCCCCAGCATTTT.

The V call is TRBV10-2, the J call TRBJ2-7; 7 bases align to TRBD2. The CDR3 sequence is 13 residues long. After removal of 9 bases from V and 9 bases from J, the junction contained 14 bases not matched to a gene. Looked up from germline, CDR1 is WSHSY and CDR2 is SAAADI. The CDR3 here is CASNSGSAPGQYF. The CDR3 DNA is TGCGCCAGTAATAGCGGGTCCGCCCCCGGGCAGTACTTC.